The entry below gives a single T cell receptor (beta chain) sequence along with its context. Additional DNA sequences in this sample encode the identical CDR3. This specimen belongs to a study of CD8+ T cells in alopecia areata. Extraction and reverse transcription of RNA yielded cDNA as the sequencing template. The data were produced by immunoSEQ multiplex PCR, yet TCRdb's version contains in-frame clones alone and is incomplete. This table holds 120,000 or so clones, 45% to 50% found once. V was trimmed by 3 bases and J by 2 bases, leaving 8 bases between them. Germline loops: CDR1 SQVTM, CDR2 ANQGSEA. The CDR3 runs to 12 residues.

Sequenced material: NKG2D-low CD8+ T cells sorted from blood. J is TRBJ2-7 and V is TRBV29-1; tentatively, D is TRBD2 (5 bases). The clonotype originates from a human donor with alopecia areata. The CDR3 sequence: CSVEVGTYEQYF. For the CDR3, the DNA is TGCAGCGTTGAGGTCGGGACCTACGAGCAGTACTTC.